The entry below describes one T cell receptor beta chain. Its antigen is unidentified. Between the trimmed V and J ends, which lost 5 bases and 2 bases, there was a span of 18 bases. This CDR3 has 16 amino acids. Looked up from germline, CDR1 is LNHNV and CDR2 is YYDKDF (reference sequence). The data were taken from a study of response to subunit inactivated influenza vaccine. Study-wide findings and caveats: Each seasonal influenza vaccination, the authors suggested, recruits few new T cells.

One entry per CDR3 protein results from TCRdb running MiXCR on the RT-PCR reads. The profile shows some 800,000 distinct CDR3 sequences, roughly 20% of them singletons. Sequencing used PBMCs from blood, obtained about 5 days after vaccination. The sequence was obtained from a man in his fifties or sixties who received an inactivated influenza vaccine. The chain couples TRBV15 to TRBJ2-5; possibly TRBD2 for D (5 bases). The CDR3 DNA is TGTGCCACCAGCTTAAACGGGCCGACGGGGCAAGAGACCCAGTACTTC. This sequence encodes CATSLNGPTGQETQYF.